These 27 T cell receptor beta chains came from one sample sequenced in a study of T-cell memory formation after mild COVID-19. TCRdb ran MiXCR on the 5' RACE reads and lists one entry per CDR3 protein. The sample includes fewer than 200,000 distinct CDR3 sequences, about a fifth of them seen just once. Sample: PBMCs or a T cell subset sorted from them (not recorded which). The receptors come from an adult woman who had mild COVID-19 (a few samples of this study predate the infection). Cell type and time point are not known.

The chain links TRBV7-9 to TRBJ2-1, with D possibly being TRBD2 (7 bases). V was cut by 5 bases and J by 4 bases, with 12 bases left in between. CDR1 is SEHNR, CDR2 FQNEAQ, per germline (reference sequence). The CDR3 covers 14 residues. The DNA for the CDR3 is TGTGCCAGCAGCGGGGGGGCCGGATACAATGAGCAGTTCTTC. It is translated as CASSGGAGYNEQFF.

This clonotype was seen only a few times. This chain links TRBV3-1 with TRBJ2-7, with TRBD2 identical over 9 bases. The trim removed 4 bases at V and 7 bases at J, leaving 11 bases unmatched. The germline CDR1 and CDR2 sequences are LGHDT and YNNKEL (reference sequence). The length of the CDR3 is 15 residues. CDR3: CASSPPGLAGWEQYF. CDR3 DNA: TGTGCCAGCAGCCCCCCCGGGCTAGCGGGATGGGAGCAGTACTTC.

The genes are TRBV28 and TRBJ2-7; no clear D. This CDR3 comprises 14 residues. Per germline, CDR1 MDHEN and CDR2 SYDVKM. Trimming removed 6 bases at V and 3 bases at J, with 15 bases between. Written as DNA, the CDR3 is TGTGCCAGCAGCCGTTCTCCGGTAGGCTACGAGCAGTACTTC. Translating gives CASSRSPVGYEQYF.

The chain joins TRBV4-1 to TRBJ2-1; weak D call: TRBD1 (5 bases). V was trimmed by 4 bases and J by 0 bases, leaving 16 bases between them. CDR1 is MGHRA and CDR2 is YSYEKL in the germline V gene. CDR3 length equals 17 residues. In DNA form, the CDR3 reads TGCGCCAGCAGCCTACGCCTTCAGGGCGGCTCCTACAATGAGCAGTTCTTC. This sequence encodes CASSLRLQGGSYNEQFF.

This sequence joins TRBV2 and TRBJ2-1, with 10 bases identical to TRBD2. CDR1 and CDR2 (germline): SNHLY, FYNNEI. Losses at the gene ends were 7 bases for V and 4 bases for J; bases not matched to a gene: 7. The CDR3 is 15 residues long. CDR3: CASTPLSGGYNEQFF. CDR3 bases: TGTGCCAGCACCCCCCTTAGCGGGGGGTACAATGAGCAGTTCTTC.

The rearrangement joins TRBV24-1 to TRBJ2-2, with D possibly TRBD1 on 5 matching bases. This CDR3 has 15 residues. Germline CDR1 is KGHDR and CDR2 is SFDVKD. V was pared by 4 bases and J by 2 bases, with 10 bases between. The CDR3 DNA is TGTGCCACCAGTGAGTTAGGGGCCAACACCGGGGAGCTGTTTTTT. Residues: CATSELGANTGELFF.

The table lists this clonotype with a few counts. The J gene is TRBJ2-3, the V gene TRBV12-3 or TRBV12-4; tentative D call: TRBD1 (6 bases). The CDR3 runs to 13 residues. V shed 10 bases and J shed 0 bases, with 11 bases lying between them. CDR3 protein: CAITGPSTDTQYF. The CDR3 DNA follows: TGTGCCATAACAGGGCCTAGCACAGATACGCAGTATTTT.

The genes are TRBV7-9 and TRBJ2-7; TRBD1 aligns across 7 bases. Germline-derived CDR1 and CDR2 are SEHNR and FQNEAQ (reference sequence). The CDR3 has 14 amino acids. V gave up 0 bases and J gave up 4 bases; unmatched junction bases: 3. The CDR3 region has the DNA TGTGCCAGCAGCTTAGCCCCGGACAGGTACGAGCAGTACTTC. Translating gives CASSLAPDRYEQYF.

This rearrangement joins TRBV12-3 or TRBV12-4 to TRBJ1-6, with D unclear. The CDR3 runs 15 residues. The V end lost 2 bases, the J end lost 9 bases, and 14 bases lay between the germline ends. The CDR3 spells CASSLSDHGGSPLHF. DNA of the CDR3: TGTGCCAGCAGTTTATCGGACCACGGAGGTTCACCCCTCCACTTT.

To note about this clonotype: One end of the junction varies from germline; a read error may be responsible. The chain links TRBV5-4 to TRBJ2-1; TRBD1 might be the D (6 bases). The germline CDR1 and CDR2 sequences are SGHNT and YYREEE (reference sequence). CDR3 size: 15 residues. CDR3 amino acids: CASSLAGDRWENRVF. The CDR3 coding sequence is TGTGCCAGCAGCTTGGCTGGCGACAGGTGGGAAAATCGGGTCTTC.

This clonotype was found a few times. The chain joins TRBV28 to TRBJ2-4; no clear D. Germline CDR1 reads MDHEN; CDR2 reads SYDVKM. CDR3 length equals 11 residues. Trimming took 5 bases from V and 15 from J, leaving 14 bases between them. The CDR3 region is CASSKAPETYF. In nucleotides, the CDR3 is TGTGCCAGCAGTAAAGCTCCGGAGACGTACTTC. The full variable domain, rest sourced from reference TRBV28 and TRBJ2-4, is DVKVTQSSRYLVKRTGEKVFLECVQDMDHENMFWYRQDPGLGLRLIYFSYDVKMKEKGDIPEGYSVSREKKERFSLILESASTNQTSMYLCASSKAPETYFGAGTRLSVL.

Notes on this clonotype: The junction differs from germline at one of its ends, possibly a read error. The V call is TRBV6-2 or TRBV6-3, the J call TRBJ2-5; D is possibly TRBD2 (5 bases). Germline assignment: CDR1 MNHEY and CDR2 SVGEGT. The CDR3 spans 16 residues. Written as DNA, the CDR3 is TGTGACAGCAGTTCTAGCACCTCAAGTTGGCAAGAGACCCAGTACTTC. Translating it yields CDSSSSTSSWQETQYF.

The CDR3, as DNA: TGTGCCAGCAGCCCCTTATTGGGGAACACCGGGGAGCTGTTTTTT. This encodes CASSPLLGNTGELFF. The chain combines TRBV7-3 with TRBJ2-2, with D uncertain. The V end was cut by 5 bases, the J end by 1 base, with 11 bases between. There are 15 residues in the CDR3. Germline values: CDR1 SGHTA, CDR2 FQGTGA.

This chain connects TRBV5-1 to TRBJ2-1; D gene ambiguous. This CDR3 has 15 amino acids. Per germline, CDR1 SGHRS and CDR2 YFSETQ. V lost 1 base, J lost 0 bases, and 8 bases lay in between. This chain's CDR3 is CASSLTSSSYNEQFF. The CDR3 DNA sequence: TGCGCCAGCAGCTTGACGTCTAGCTCCTACAATGAGCAGTTCTTC.

The CDR3 reads CASSSVGNQETQYF. DNA for the CDR3: TGTGCCAGCAGCTCTGTGGGGAACCAAGAGACCCAGTACTTC. The rearrangement links TRBV5-6 to TRBJ2-5; D unresolved. CDR1 SGHDT and CDR2 YYEEEE come from the germline V gene. This CDR3 has 14 residues. V lost 3 bases and J lost 0, with 9 bases in between.

This clonotype was recorded once. Relative to the germline gene, one junction end is altered; a read error may explain this. This chain joins TRBV13 and TRBJ2-7; maybe TRBD2 (5 bases). The V gene's germline CDR1 is PRHDT and CDR2 FYEKMQ (reference sequence). The CDR3 sequence is 16 residues long. CDR3 bases: TGTGCCAGCAGATTAGGGAGACTGAGTGTAGCCTACGAGCAGTACTTC. Amino acid sequence: CASRLGRLSVAYEQYF.

This clonotype came up a few times. The CDR3 coding sequence is TGTGCCAGCAGCTTGGACAGGGCCTCCTACGAGCAGTACTTC. As protein: CASSLDRASYEQYF. The chain recombines TRBV7-9 with TRBJ2-7; 8 bases map to TRBD1. Germline V CDR1 and CDR2: SEHNR, FQNEAQ (reference sequence). This CDR3 contains 14 residues. With 3 bases clipped from V and 0 bases from J, the junction kept 1 base outside the gene matches.

The table lists this clonotype with a few counts. The chain uses TRBV10-2 and TRBJ2-1, with 14 positions matching TRBD2. This CDR3 has 15 amino acids. V lost 5 bases and J lost 9; bases outside the gene matches: 6. The germline CDR1 and CDR2 sequences are WSHSY and SAAADI. CDR3 sequence: CASSRLAGGLGEQFF. The CDR3 nucleotides are TGCGCCAGCAGTCGACTAGCGGGAGGGCTAGGTGAGCAGTTCTTC.

In its sample, this clonotype was seen a few times. The chain uses TRBV20-1 and TRBJ1-2; 8 positions agree with TRBD1. The CDR3 is 16 residues long. Trimming took 6 bases from V and 4 from J; bases not matched to a gene: 16. The germline CDR1 and CDR2 sequences are DFQATT and SNEGSKA (reference sequence). CDR3 sequence (DNA): TGCAGTGCCAACGGGGCCTTTAGGACAGGGCCCTATGGCTACACCTTC. It translates to CSANGAFRTGPYGYTF.

The chain carries TRBV6-5 and TRBJ1-2; D is perhaps TRBD1 (5 bases). The CDR3 has 12 amino acids. Between the trimmed V and J ends, which lost 2 bases and 8 bases, there was a span of 9 bases. From germline, CDR1 is MNHEY and CDR2 SVGAGI. CDR3 amino acids: CASSYGGAGYTF. DNA of the CDR3: TGTGCCAGCAGTTACGGTGGGGCGGGCTACACCTTC.

This chain links TRBV3-1 with TRBJ2-3; D may be TRBD2 (6 bases). The CDR3 is made up of 15 amino acids. The V end lost 0 bases, the J end lost 6 bases, and 13 bases lay between the germline ends. CDR1 and CDR2 (germline): LGHDT, YNNKEL (reference sequence). In DNA form, the CDR3 reads TGTGCCAGCAGCCAAGAGGGCGGGGTATGGGATACGCAGTATTTT. Its translation is CASSQEGGVWDTQYF.

V is TRBV18 and J is TRBJ1-6; 9 bases fit TRBD1. The length of the CDR3 is 16 residues. In germline, CDR1 is KGHSH, CDR2 LQKENI. Trimming cost V 4 bases and J 6 bases; bases outside gene matches: 7. In nucleotides, the CDR3 is TGTGCCAGCTCACAGCCACAGGGGGCGAGTAATTCACCCCTCCACTTT. Translated, it gives CASSQPQGASNSPLHF.

This clonotype was counted a few times. The chain carries TRBV15 and TRBJ1-5; 9 nucleotides agree with TRBD1. Trimming removed 5 bases from V and 11 bases from J; junction bases left unmatched: 7. CDR3 size: 13 residues. The germline gives CDR1 LNHNV, CDR2 YYDKDF (reference sequence). In DNA, the CDR3 is TGTGCCACCAGCCCCAAGACAGGGGGTTCCCAGCATTTT. Its translation is CATSPKTGGSQHF.

The rearrangement joins TRBV20-1 to TRBJ1-2; 7 bases are shared with TRBD1. The CDR3 sequence is 16 residues long. V trimming: 1 base; J trimming: 0 bases; junction bases outside the gene matches: 8. Germline loops: CDR1 DFQATT, CDR2 SNEGSKA (reference sequence). CDR3 region: CSARVTGIGANYGYTF. DNA for the CDR3: TGCAGTGCTAGAGTGACAGGGATTGGAGCTAACTATGGCTACACCTTC.

The chain uses TRBV9 and TRBJ1-1, with D perhaps TRBD1 (5 bases). Germline V lookup: CDR1 SGDLS, CDR2 YYNGEE. V was cut by 2 bases and J by 1 base, with 12 bases left in between. The CDR3 totals 15 residues. The CDR3 sequence: CASSVPTAENTEAFF. In DNA form, the CDR3 reads TGTGCCAGCAGCGTTCCGACAGCTGAGAACACTGAAGCTTTCTTT. The whole variable domain, remainder taken from reference TRBV9 and TRBJ1-1, is DSGVTQTPKHLITATGQRVTLRCSPRSGDLSVYWYQQSLDQGLQFLIQYYNGEERAKGNILERFSAQQFPDLHSELNLSSLELGDSALYFCASSVPTAENTEAFFGQGTRLTVV.

J is TRBJ2-3 and V is TRBV9; D perhaps matches TRBD2 (5 bases). CDR1 is SGDLS and CDR2 is YYNGEE in the germline V gene. V dropped 4 bases and J dropped 2 bases, with 11 bases sitting between them. CDR3 size: 14 residues. The CDR3 here is CASSPGSFTDTQYF. CDR3 in DNA: TGTGCCAGCAGCCCGGGGTCGTTCACAGATACGCAGTATTTT.

The chain couples TRBV11-1 to TRBJ2-3; the D is unclear. The CDR3 extends over 14 amino acids. The germline CDR1 and CDR2 sequences are SGHAT and FQDESV (reference sequence). The V and J ends lost 4 bases and 1 base respectively, with 9 bases between them. CDR3 nucleotide sequence: TGTGCCAGCAGCTCCCACCAGGGCACAGATACGCAGTATTTT. Its translation: CASSSHQGTDTQYF.